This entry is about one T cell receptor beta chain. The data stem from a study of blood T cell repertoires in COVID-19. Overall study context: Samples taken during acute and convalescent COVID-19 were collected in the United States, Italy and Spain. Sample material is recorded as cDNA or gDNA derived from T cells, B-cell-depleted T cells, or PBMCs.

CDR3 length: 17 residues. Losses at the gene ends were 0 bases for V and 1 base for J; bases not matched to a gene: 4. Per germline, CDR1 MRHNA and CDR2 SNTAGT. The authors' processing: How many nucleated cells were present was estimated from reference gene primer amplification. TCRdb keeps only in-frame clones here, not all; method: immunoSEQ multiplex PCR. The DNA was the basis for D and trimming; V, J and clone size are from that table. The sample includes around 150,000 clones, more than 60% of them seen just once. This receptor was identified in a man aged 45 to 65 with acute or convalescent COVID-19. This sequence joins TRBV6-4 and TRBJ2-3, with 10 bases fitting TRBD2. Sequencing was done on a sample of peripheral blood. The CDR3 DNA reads TGTGCCAGCAGTGACTCTCCCGGGACTAGCGGCACAGATACGCAGTATTTT. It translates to CASSDSPGTSGTDTQYF.